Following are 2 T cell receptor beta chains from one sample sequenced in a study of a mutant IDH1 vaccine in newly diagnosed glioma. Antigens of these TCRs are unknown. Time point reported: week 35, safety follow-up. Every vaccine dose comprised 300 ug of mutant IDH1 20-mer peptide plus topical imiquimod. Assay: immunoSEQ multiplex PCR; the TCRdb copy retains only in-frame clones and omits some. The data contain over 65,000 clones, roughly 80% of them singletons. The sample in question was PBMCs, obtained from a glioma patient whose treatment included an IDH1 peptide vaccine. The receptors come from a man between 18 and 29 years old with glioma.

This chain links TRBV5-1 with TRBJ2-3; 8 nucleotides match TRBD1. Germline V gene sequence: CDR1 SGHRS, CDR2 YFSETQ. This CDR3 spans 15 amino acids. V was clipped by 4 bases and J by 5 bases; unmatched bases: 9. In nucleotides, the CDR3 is TGCGCCAGCAGCCAGACAGGGGAGTTTAGAGATACGCAGTATTTT. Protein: CASSQTGEFRDTQYF. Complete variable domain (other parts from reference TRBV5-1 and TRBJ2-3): KAGVTQTPRYLIKTRGQQVTLSCSPISGHRSVSWYQQTPGQGLQFLFEYFSETQRNKGNFPGRFSGRQFSNSRSEMNVSTLELGDSALYLCASSQTGEFRDTQYFGPGTRLTVL.

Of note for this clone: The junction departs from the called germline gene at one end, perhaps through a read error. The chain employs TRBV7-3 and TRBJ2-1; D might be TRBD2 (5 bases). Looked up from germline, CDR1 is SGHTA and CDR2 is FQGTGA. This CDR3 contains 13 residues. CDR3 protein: CASRLRRESEQFF. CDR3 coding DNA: TGTGCCAGCAGATTAAGAAGGGAGAGTGAGCAGTTCTTC. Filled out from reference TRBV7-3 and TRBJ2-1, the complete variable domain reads GAGVSQTPSNKVTEKGKYVELRCDPISGHTALYWYRQSLGQGPEFLIYFQGTGAADDSGLPNDRFFAVRPEGSVSTLKIQRTERGDSAVYLCASRLRRESEQFFGPGTRLTVL.